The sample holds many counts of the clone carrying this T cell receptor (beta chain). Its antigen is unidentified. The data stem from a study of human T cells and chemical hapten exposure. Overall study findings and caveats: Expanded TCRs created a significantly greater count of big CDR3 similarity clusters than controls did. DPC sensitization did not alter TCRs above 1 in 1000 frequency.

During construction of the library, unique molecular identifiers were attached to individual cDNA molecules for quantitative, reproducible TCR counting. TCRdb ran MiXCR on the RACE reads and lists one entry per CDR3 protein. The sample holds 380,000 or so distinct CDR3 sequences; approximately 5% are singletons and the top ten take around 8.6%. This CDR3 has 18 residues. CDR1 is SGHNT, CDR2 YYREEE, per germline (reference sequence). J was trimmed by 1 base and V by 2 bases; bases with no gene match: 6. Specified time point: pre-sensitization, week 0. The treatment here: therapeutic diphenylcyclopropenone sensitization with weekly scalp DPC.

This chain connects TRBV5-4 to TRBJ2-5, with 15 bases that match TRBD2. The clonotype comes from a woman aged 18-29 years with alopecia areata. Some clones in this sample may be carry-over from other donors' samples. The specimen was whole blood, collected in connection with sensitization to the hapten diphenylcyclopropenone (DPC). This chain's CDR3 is CASSFGTSGGPSQETQYF. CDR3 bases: TGTGCCAGCAGCTTCGGGACTAGCGGGGGGCCCTCCCAAGAGACCCAGTACTTC. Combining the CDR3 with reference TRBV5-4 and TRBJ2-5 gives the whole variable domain ETGVTQSPTHLIKTRGQQVTLRCSSQSGHNTVSWYQQALGQGPQFIFQYYREEENGRGNFPPRFSGLQFPNYSSELNVNALELDDSALYLCASSFGTSGGPSQETQYFGPGTRLLVL.